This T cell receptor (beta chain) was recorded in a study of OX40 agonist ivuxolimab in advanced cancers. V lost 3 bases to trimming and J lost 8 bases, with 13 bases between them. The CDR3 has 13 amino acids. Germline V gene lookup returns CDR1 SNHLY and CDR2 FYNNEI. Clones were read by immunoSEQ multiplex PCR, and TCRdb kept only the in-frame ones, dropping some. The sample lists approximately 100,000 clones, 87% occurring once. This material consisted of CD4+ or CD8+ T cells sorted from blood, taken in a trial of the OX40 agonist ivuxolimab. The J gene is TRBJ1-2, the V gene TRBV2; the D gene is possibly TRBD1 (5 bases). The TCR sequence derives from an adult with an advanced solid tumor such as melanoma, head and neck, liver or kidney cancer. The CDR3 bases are TGTGCCAGCAGTGAGGGGACCCAGTACGGCTACACCTTC. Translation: CASSEGTQYGYTF.